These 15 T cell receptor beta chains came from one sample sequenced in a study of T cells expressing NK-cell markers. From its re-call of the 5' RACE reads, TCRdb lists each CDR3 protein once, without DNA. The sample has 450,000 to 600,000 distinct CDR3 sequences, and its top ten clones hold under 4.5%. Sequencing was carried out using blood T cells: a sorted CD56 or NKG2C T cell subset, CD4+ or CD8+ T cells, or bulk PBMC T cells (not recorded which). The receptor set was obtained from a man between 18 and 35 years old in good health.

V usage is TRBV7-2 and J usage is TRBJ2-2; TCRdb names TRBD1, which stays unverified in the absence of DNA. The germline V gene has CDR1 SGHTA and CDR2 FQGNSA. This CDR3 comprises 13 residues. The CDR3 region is CASSLAQGVELFF.

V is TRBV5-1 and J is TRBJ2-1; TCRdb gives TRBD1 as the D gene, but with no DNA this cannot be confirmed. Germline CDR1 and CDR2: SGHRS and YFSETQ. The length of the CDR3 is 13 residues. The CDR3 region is CASSQRTGTAQFF.

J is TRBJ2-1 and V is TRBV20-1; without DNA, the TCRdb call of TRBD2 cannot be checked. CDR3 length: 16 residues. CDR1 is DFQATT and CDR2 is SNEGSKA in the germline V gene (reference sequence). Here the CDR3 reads CSARDPGLHRPNEQFF.

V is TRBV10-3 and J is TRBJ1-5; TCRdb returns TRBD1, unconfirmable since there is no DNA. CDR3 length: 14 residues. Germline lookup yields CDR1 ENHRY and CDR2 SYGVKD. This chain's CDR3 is CAIRGQNSNQPQHF.

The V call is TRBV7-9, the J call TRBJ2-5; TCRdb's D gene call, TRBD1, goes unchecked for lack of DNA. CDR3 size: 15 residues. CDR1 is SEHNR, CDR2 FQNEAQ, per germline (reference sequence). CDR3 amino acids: CASSPSTGTGETQYF.

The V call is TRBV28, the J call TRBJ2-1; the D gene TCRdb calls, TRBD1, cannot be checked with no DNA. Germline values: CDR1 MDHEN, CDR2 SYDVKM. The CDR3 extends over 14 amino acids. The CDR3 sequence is CASSFPGDDNEQFF. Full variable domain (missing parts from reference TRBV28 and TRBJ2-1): DVKVTQSSRYLVKRTGEKVFLECVQDMDHENMFWYRQDPGLGLRLIYFSYDVKMKEKGDIPEGYSVSREKKERFSLILESASTNQTSMYLCASSFPGDDNEQFFGPGTRLTVL.

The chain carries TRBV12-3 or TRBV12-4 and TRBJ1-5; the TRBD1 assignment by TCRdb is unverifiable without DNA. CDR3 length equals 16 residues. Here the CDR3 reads CASPQHGTHIRQPQHF.

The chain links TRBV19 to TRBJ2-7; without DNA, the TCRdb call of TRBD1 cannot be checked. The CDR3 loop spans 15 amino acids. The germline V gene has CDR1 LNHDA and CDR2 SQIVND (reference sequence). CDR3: CASSAITGTGNEQYF.

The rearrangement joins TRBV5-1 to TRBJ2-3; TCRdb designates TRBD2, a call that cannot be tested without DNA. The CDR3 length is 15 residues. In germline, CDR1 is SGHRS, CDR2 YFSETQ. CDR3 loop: CASSPVGGLGDTQYF. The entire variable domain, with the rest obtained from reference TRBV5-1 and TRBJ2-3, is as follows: KAGVTQTPRYLIKTRGQQVTLSCSPISGHRSVSWYQQTPGQGLQFLFEYFSETQRNKGNFPGRFSGRQFSNSRSEMNVSTLELGDSALYLCASSPVGGLGDTQYFGPGTRLTVL.

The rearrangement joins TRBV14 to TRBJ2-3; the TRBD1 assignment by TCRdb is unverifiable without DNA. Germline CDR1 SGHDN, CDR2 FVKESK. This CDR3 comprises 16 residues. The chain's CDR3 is CASSPTRGGVTDTQYF.

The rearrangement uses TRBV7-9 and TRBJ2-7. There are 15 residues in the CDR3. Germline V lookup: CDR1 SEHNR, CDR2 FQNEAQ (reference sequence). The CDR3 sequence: CASSLRAGATYEQYF.

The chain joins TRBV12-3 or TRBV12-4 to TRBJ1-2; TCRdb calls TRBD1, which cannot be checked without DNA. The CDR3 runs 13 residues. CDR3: CASSLDRSYGYTF.

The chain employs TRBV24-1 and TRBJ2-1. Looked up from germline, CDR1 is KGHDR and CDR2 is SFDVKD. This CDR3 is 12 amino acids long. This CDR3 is CATSGNYNEQFF.

The CDR3 spells CASSYALVKFF. The V call is TRBV6-2 or TRBV6-3, the J call TRBJ2-1; TCRdb proposes TRBD2, but this gene call is untestable without DNA. The germline gives CDR1 MNHEY, CDR2 SVGEGT. CDR3 length equals 11 residues.

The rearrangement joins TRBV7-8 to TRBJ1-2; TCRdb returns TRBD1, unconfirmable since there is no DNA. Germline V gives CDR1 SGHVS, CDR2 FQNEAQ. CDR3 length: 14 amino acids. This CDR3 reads CASSVGGFDYGYTF.